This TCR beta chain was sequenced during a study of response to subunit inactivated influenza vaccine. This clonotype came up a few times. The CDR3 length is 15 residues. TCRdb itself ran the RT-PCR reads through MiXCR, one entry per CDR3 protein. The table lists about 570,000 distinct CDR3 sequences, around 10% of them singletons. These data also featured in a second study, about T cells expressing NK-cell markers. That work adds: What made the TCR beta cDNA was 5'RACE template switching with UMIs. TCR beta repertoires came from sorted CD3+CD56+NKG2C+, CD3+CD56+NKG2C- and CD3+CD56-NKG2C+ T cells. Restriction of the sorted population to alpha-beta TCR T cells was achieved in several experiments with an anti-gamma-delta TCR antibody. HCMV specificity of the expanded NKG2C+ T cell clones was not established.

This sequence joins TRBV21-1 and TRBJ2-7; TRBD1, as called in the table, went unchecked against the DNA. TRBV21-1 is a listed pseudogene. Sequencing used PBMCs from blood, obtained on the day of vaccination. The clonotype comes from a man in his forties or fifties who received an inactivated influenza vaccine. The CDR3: CASSGQGPYSYEQYF. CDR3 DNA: TGTGCCAGCAGCGGACAGGGACCATACTCCTACGAGCAGTACTTC.